The text below deals with one T cell receptor beta chain. The sample originates from a study of cytomegalovirus exposure and HLA in healthy donors. This table comes from immunoSEQ multiplex PCR, and its TCRdb copy is limited to in-frame clones, with some not included. The repertoire holds roughly 150,000 clones, with around 93% as singletons. The receptor's source is a man between 18 and 35 years old in good health and CMV-seropositive. The sequencing sample was made of PBMCs.

CDR3 coding DNA: TGCGCCAGCATCCCGAGGAATGAGCAGTTCTTC. Translated: CASIPRNEQFF. The V gene is TRBV23-1, the J gene TRBJ2-1; D ambiguous. TRBV23-1 is an ORF, and what it does is uncertain. V was pared by 7 bases and J by 7 bases, with 8 bases between. CDR3 size: 11 residues.